Detailed here is one TCR beta chain. The source of the sample is a study of blood T cell repertoires in COVID-19. The CDR3 is 14 amino acids. The V end was cut by 1 base, the J end by 7 bases, with 11 bases between. Germline CDR1 SEHNR, CDR2 FQNEAQ (reference sequence). Repertoires were generated with immunoSEQ multiplex PCR, while TCRdb's copy carries only in-frame clones and drops some. There are about 290,000 clones in the sample; roughly 88% occur only once, and less than 3% lies in the top ten. The sequencing input was peripheral blood. The chain couples TRBV7-9 to TRBJ1-3; D possibly corresponds to TRBD1 (6 bases). This clonotype was obtained from a woman in her 30s with active or convalescent COVID-19. The CDR3 reads CASSLEGQWNTIYF. The CDR3 bases are TGTGCCAGCAGCTTAGAGGGACAATGGAACACCATATATTTT. The full variable domain, in which reference TRBV7-9 and TRBJ1-3 provide the parts outside the CDR3, is DTGVSQNPRHKITKRGQNVTFRCDPISEHNRLYWYRQTLGQGPEFLTYFQNEAQLEKSRLLSDRFSAERPKGSFSTLEIQRTEQGDSAMYLCASSLEGQWNTIYFGEGSWLTVV.